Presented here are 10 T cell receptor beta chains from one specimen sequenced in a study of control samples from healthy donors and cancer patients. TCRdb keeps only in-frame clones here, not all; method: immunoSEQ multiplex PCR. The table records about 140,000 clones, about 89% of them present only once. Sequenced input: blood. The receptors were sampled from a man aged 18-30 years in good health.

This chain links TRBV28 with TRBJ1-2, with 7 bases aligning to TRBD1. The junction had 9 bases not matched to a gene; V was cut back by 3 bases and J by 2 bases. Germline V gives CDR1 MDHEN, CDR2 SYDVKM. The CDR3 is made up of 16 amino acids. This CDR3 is CASSFPDRYSNYGYTF. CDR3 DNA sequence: TGTGCCAGCAGTTTCCCGGACAGGTACTCCAACTATGGCTACACCTTC.

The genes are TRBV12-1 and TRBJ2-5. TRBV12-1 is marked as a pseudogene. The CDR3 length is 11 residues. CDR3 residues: CASSPHETQYF. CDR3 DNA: TGTGCCAGCAGCCCCCACGAGACCCAGTACTTC.

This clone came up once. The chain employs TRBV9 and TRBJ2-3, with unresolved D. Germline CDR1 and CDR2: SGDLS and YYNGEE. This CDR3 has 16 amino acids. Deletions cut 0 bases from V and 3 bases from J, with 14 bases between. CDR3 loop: CASSVVGLGQTDTQYF. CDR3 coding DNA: TGTGCCAGCAGCGTAGTGGGTTTGGGCCAGACAGATACGCAGTATTTT.

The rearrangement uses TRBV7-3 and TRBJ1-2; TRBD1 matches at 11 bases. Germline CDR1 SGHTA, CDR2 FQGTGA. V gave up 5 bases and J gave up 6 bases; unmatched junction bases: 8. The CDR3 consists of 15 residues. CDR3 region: CASSDAPGQGDGYTF. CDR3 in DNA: TGTGCCAGCAGCGACGCTCCGGGACAGGGGGATGGCTACACCTTC.

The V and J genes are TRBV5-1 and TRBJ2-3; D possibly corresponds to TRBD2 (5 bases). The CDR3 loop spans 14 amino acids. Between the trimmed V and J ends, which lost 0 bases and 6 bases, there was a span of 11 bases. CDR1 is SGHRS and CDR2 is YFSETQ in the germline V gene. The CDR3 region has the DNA TGCGCCAGCAGCTTGGAACCTAGCATCGATACGCAGTATTTT. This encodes CASSLEPSIDTQYF.

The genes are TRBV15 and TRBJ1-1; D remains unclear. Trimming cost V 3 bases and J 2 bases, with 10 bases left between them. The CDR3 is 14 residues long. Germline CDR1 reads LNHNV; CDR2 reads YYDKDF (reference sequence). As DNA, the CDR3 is TGTGCCACCAGCAGTCCGTATATTAACACTGAAGCTTTCTTT. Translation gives CATSSPYINTEAFF.

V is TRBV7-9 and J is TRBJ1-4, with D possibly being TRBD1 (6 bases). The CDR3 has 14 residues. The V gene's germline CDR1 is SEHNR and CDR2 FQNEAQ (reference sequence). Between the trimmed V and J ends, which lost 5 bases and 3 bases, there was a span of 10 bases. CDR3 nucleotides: TGTGCCAGCAGCCCAGGGGCCTCTAATGAAAAACTGTTTTTT. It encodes CASSPGASNEKLFF.

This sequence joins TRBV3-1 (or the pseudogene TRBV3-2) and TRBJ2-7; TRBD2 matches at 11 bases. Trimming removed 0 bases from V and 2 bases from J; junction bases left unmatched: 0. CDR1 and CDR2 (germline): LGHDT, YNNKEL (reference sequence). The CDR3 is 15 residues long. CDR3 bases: TGTGCCAGCAGCCAAGAGGGACTAGCGGCCTACGAGCAGTACTTC. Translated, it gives CASSQEGLAAYEQYF.

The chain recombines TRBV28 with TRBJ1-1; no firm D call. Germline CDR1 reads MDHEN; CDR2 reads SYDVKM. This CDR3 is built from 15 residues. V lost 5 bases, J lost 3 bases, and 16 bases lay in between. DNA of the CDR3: TGTGCCAGCAGTGGGTGGGGAAGCGGGGACACTGAAGCTTTCTTT. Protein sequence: CASSGWGSGDTEAFF.

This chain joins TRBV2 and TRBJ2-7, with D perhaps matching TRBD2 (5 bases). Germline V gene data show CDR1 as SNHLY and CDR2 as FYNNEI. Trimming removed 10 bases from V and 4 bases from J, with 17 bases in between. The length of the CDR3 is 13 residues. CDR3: CATNRDSFYEQYF. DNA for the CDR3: TGTGCCACTAACCGGGATTCTTTTTACGAGCAGTACTTC.